These T cell receptor beta chains were read from a single sample in a study of cytomegalovirus exposure and HLA in healthy donors. Clones were read by immunoSEQ multiplex PCR, and TCRdb kept only the in-frame ones, dropping some. The table records about 130,000 clones, 84% of them present only once. Sequencing was carried out using PBMCs. These receptors all come from a woman aged 18-30 years in good health and CMV-seropositive. Both conserved end residues are part of each CDR3. D genes are given only for firm matches. Only some rows state a clone size, as once, few, many or a class for expanded clones.

D: .
J: TRBJ2-7
size: .
V: TRBV27
DNA: TGTGCCAGCAGTTTTTCGGGGTACCAGATGGGCTACGAGCAGTACTTC
CDR3: CASSFSGYQMGYEQYF

D: .
J: TRBJ2-3
size: few
V: TRBV4-2
DNA: TGTGCCAGCAGCCAAGATAGTGGGGGCGGGACAGATACGCAGTATTTT
CDR3: CASSQDSGGGTDTQYF

D: .
J: TRBJ1-6
size: .
V: TRBV27
DNA: TGTGCCAGCAGACCCCAGGGAGGAAATAATTCACCCCTCCACTTT
CDR3: CASRPQGGNNSPLHF

D: .
J: TRBJ2-3
size: .
V: TRBV7-9
DNA: TGTGCCAGCAGCTCGGCGCTTGGGGGCCCTAGGGTAGATACGCAGTATTTT
CDR3: CASSSALGGPRVDTQYF

D: TRBD1
J: TRBJ1-6
size: .
V: TRBV19
DNA: TGTGCCAGTACCCGGACAGGTGACAATTCACCCCTCCACTTT
CDR3: CASTRTGDNSPLHF

D: .
J: TRBJ1-6
size: .
V: TRBV9
DNA: TGTGCCAGCAGCGCCGGCTATAATTCACCCCTCCACTTT
CDR3: CASSAGYNSPLHF

D: TRBD1
J: TRBJ2-1
size: .
V: TRBV2
DNA: TGTGCCAGCAGACTCCGGGACAGATTCATCGGTGAGCAGTTCTTC
CDR3: CASRLRDRFIGEQFF

D: TRBD1
J: TRBJ2-1
size: .
V: TRBV11-2
DNA: TGTGCCAGCAGCTTAGAGGCAGGGGGCTACAATGAGCAGTTCTTC
CDR3: CASSLEAGGYNEQFF

D: TRBD1
J: TRBJ2-1
size: few
V: TRBV29-1
DNA: TGCAGCGTACCCCCCGGGGGACAGGGCCTAAATGAGCAGTTCTTC
CDR3: CSVPPGGQGLNEQFF

D: .
J: TRBJ2-5
size: .
V: TRBV6-5
DNA: TGTGCCAGCAGCCCTCTAAGGGGGGGCCGGGAGACCCAGTACTTC
CDR3: CASSPLRGGRETQYF

D: .
J: TRBJ1-5
size: once
V: TRBV6-1
DNA: TGTGCCAGCAGGTTGGACAGTAATCAGCCCCAGCATTTT
CDR3: CASRLDSNQPQHF

D: .
J: TRBJ1-3
size: .
V: TRBV9
DNA: TGTGCCAGCAGCGTAGGTCCTCCGGGTCCCGGAGGTGGAAACACCATATATTTT
CDR3: CASSVGPPGPGGGNTIYF

D: .
J: TRBJ1-1
size: .
V: TRBV6-5
DNA: TGTGCCAGCAGTTACCTAGACAGCAACACTGAAGCTTTCTTT
CDR3: CASSYLDSNTEAFF

D: .
J: TRBJ2-3
size: .
V: TRBV5-1
DNA: TGCGCCAGCAGCCCGGCACAGTACACAGATACGCAGTATTTT
CDR3: CASSPAQYTDTQYF

D: .
J: TRBJ2-7
size: .
V: TRBV15
DNA: TGTGCCACCAGCAGAGGGGTGTTAGAGACTTACGAGCAGTACTTC
CDR3: CATSRGVLETYEQYF

D: .
J: TRBJ1-2
size: .
V: TRBV11-2
DNA: TGTGCCAGCAGCTTAGGAGTTAACTATGGCTACACCTTC
CDR3: CASSLGVNYGYTF

D: .
J: TRBJ2-3
size: once
V: TRBV7-6
DNA: TGTGCCAGCAGGTCACAGGGAGGCACAGATACGCAGTATTTT
CDR3: CASRSQGGTDTQYF

D: .
J: TRBJ2-4
size: .
V: TRBV10-3
DNA: TGTGCCATCAGTGGGGCAGCCAAAAACATTCAGTACTTC
CDR3: CAISGAAKNIQYF

D: TRBD1
J: TRBJ1-6
size: .
V: TRBV9
DNA: TGTGCCAGCAGCGTAGAGACAGGGCAGGACACTTCACCCCTCCACTTT
CDR3: CASSVETGQDTSPLHF

D: TRBD2
J: TRBJ2-5
size: once
V: TRBV7-8
DNA: TGTGCCAGCAGCCCCCCAGCGGGGGGGAAAGAGACCCAGTACTTC
CDR3: CASSPPAGGKETQYF

D: .
J: TRBJ2-3
size: once
V: TRBV7-2
DNA: TGTGCCAGCAGCTTAGAAGGGGTTAGAGATACGCAGTATTTT
CDR3: CASSLEGVRDTQYF

D: .
J: TRBJ1-6
size: .
V: TRBV7-9
DNA: TGTGCCAGCAGCTTAGACGAGCGTTCACCCCTCCACTTT
CDR3: CASSLDERSPLHF